The T cell receptor beta chain under discussion was sequenced for a study of regulatory T cells in long-lasting Graves disease (dated by TCRdb to the early 2020s). About the full investigation: In the newly diagnosed Graves' disease group, patients had been taking antithyroid drugs for less than 3 months. Persistent Graves' disease patients were compared with newly diagnosed Graves' disease patients by peripheral blood TCR sequencing and RNA sequencing. The study was conducted in China and was registered as a clinical trial. A total of roughly 35 samples underwent TCR sequencing: about 13 from persistent and around 20 from newly diagnosed Graves' disease patients.

The library was built by means of multiplex PCR. The run used an Illumina HiSeq 4000. iRepertoire HTBI primers and Arm-PCR amplification of CDR3 regions were used to construct TCR beta libraries. PCR products were gel purified before sequencing. The authors processed their data as follows. A total of some 60 TRBV and under 15 TRBJ segments were identified across samples and were used for gene usage analysis of CDR3 amino acid clonotypes. COPE and FqMerger were used to merge filtered high-quality paired reads into contigs. Contigs were aligned with BLAST to IMGT TRBV, TRBD and TRBJ reference genes, and CDR3 was defined per IMGT. Any clonotype with a frequency above 0.1% was classified as a highly expanded clone. Shannon entropy served as the measure of repertoire diversity, while the Gini coefficient captured V-J evenness. Clonotypes shared by more than one individual were considered public. TCRdb itself trimmed the public reads at Q25 with fastp, ran MiXCR and retained productive beta chains. Duplicate CDR3 protein sequences are folded into a single record with the most common DNA and genes. TCRdb, not the authors, supplied the V and J calls. This sample is represented by 390,000 or so distinct CDR3 sequences; about 11% of them were singletons. The ten largest clones add up to approximately 20% of the sample.

The study at large found these results: The authors noted that the small sample size was a limitation that may lower accuracy. Sequencing and analysis were restricted to the TCR beta chain. Persistent patients shared more public clonotypes among themselves (around 3,000) than newly diagnosed patients did (about 900). Because the primary lesion, thyroid tissue, could not be accessed, the study looked at peripheral blood alone. Preferential use of TRBV28, TRBJ1-2 and TRBJ2-5 was observed in persistent disease, whereas TRBV20-1 and TRBJ2-1 were favored in newly diagnosed disease. Compared with newly diagnosed patients, patients with persistent Graves' disease had lower TCR Shannon entropy and fewer highly expanded clones, which suggests clonal expansion.

For CDR1 and CDR2, the germline V gene (reference sequence) lists PRHDT and FYEKMQ. The CDR3 contains 14 residues, cysteine and phenylalanine counted. The CDR3 DNA has 42 bases and is translated from base 1. Trimming removed 2 bases from V and 0 bases from J, leaving 8 bases between the germline ends. The time point label on this specimen signifies: newly diagnosed GD, antithyroid drugs for less than 3 months. RNA was extracted from PBMCs in TRIzol for both TCR sequencing and RNA sequencing. Graves' disease was diagnosed according to American Thyroid Association guidelines. Recruitment of patients was carried out at an endocrinology department in Xi'an, China. Each patient gave roughly 10 milliliters of peripheral blood, collected in an EDTA anticoagulant tube. Ficoll Paque Plus density gradient separation was used to isolate PBMCs, and no additional T cell sorting was done. An Agilent 2100 Bioanalyzer and agarose gel were used to check RNA quality, and a NanoDrop 2000 was used to measure RNA concentration.

This clonotype was found many times. Its antigen remains unidentified. Within one base of it there is no much larger clone, and no base qualities were kept. This sample also appeared in a second study, on T cells in Graves' hyperthyroidism and ophthalmopathy. Drawing on the second study: Stable Graves' hyperthyroidism was defined as the absence of progression to ophthalmopathy over 18 months of follow-up. Hyperthyroidism patients were newly diagnosed, had a disease duration of under 2 months, and were aged 18 to 65 years. Patients with uncontrolled infections, other autoimmune diseases, pregnancy or lactation were excluded. Clinical symptoms, serum thyroxine and TRAb, thyroid ultrasound, and orbital computed tomography formed the basis for the diagnoses. A first-round RT-PCR of the TCR CDR3 used the HTBI primer set with the Qiagen OneStep RT-PCR kit. Most expanded thyroid clonotypes (frequency above 0.001) were also detected in blood, a finding suggesting that blood repertoires may reflect thyroid immune responses. A 13 V-J signature model separated ophthalmopathy from stable hyperthyroidism, with about 90% sensitivity and about 81% specificity in cross-validation and 80%/75% in testing. In validation, progression to ophthalmopathy was predicted by the model with about 70% sensitivity and roughly 76% specificity, a median of around 5.9 months before onset. TCR V-J signatures able to tell the groups apart were searched for in a discovery cohort of 90 to 100 patients, of whom under 45 had Graves' ophthalmopathy and some 60 had stable Graves' hyperthyroidism. An independent validation cohort of fewer than 20 hyperthyroidism patients and about 16 patients who later progressed to ophthalmopathy tested prospective prediction of ophthalmopathy. The 100 discovery patients were randomly split 7:3 into training and test sets. In addition, the study compared T-cell repertoires in thyroid tissue and in blood from roughly six Graves' hyperthyroidism patients. Following sampling, methimazole starting at 30 mg daily was given to hyperthyroidism patients, and high-dose intravenous methylprednisolone was given to ophthalmopathy patients. Libraries were constructed in a second round of multiplex PCR, after which size selection and purification were carried out. Sequencing of the libraries was done on an Illumina HiSeq2000 using paired-end 100 bp reads. SOAPnuke was used to process the raw data, with reads discarded if the reads contained adapters or uncalled bases, had a mean Phred below 15, or lacked an exact constant-primer or identifier match. High-quality paired reads were merged with COPE v1.2.5, and unique nucleotide sequences were defined as clonotypes. Clonotypes were aligned to IMGT TRBV, TRBD and TRBJ reference segments using MiTCR v1.1. Analysis was restricted to V-J combinations with a frequency above 0.0001, which covered about 99% of repertoires. The TCS score was defined as F50 (clonal expansion) divided by E x V (chaos), with BLOSUM62-based TCRdist calculated between CDR3 peptides within each V-J. Welch's t-statistics and random forest reduced roughly 540 V-J features to under 15, which were used in a naive Bayes classifier (R e1071). Sample size was not statistically predetermined, and blinding of investigators to group allocation was not performed. TCR Vbeta CDR3 sequencing of roughly 140 peripheral blood samples (43 ophthalmopathy, roughly 74 hyperthyroidism and roughly 17 progressor patients) is reported in the paper.

The sample here was peripheral blood mononuclear cells (PBMCs), taken at new diagnosis, from a patient treated with antithyroid drugs. This chain is built from TRBV13 and TRBJ2-7; TRBD1 is a possible D gene, resting on 6 matching bases. The receptor was isolated from a young woman with Graves disease. Donor details come from another sample of the same person, matched by shared clones. The DNA sequence follows: TGTGCCAGCAGCTTACCGGACAGCTCCTACGAGCAGTACTTC. Its protein is CASSLPDSSYEQYF.